Listed below are T cell receptor beta chains from one sample, sequenced in a study of blood T cell repertoires in COVID-19. Sequenced by immunoSEQ multiplex PCR; TCRdb stores in-frame clones only, minus some. Counted here are about 280,000 clones, around 84% occurring once; the ten biggest clones make up 5%. The sequencing sample was made of PBMCs or T cells enriched from blood (not recorded which). These TCRs come from a middle-aged man who had been exposed to COVID-19. Both conserved end residues are part of each CDR3. The D gene is left open where the match is weak. A row's size may be missing; if present it is once, few, many or a size class.

-,13,TRBJ1-1,-,TRBV9,CASSLEANTEAFF,TGTGCCAGCAGCTTAGAAGCGAACACTGAAGCTTTCTTT
-,19,TRBJ2-1,-,TRBV7-8,CASSLREVSRVGSYNEQFF,TGTGCCAGCAGCTTGAGGGAGGTTAGTCGCGTGGGCTCCTACAATGAGCAGTTCTTC
-,14,TRBJ2-7,TRBD2,TRBV19,CASVAGAGSYEQYF,TGTGCTTCTGTAGCGGGAGCCGGATCCTACGAGCAGTACTTC
-,15,TRBJ1-4,-,TRBV7-9,CASSLGSGNNEKLFF,TGTGCCAGCAGCTTAGGTTCAGGGAATAATGAAAAACTGTTTTTT
-,14,TRBJ2-7,TRBD2,TRBV2,CASTYPAGGYEQYF,TGTGCCAGCACCTACCCAGCGGGAGGGTACGAGCAGTACTTC
-,15,TRBJ2-3,TRBD2,TRBV10-3,CAISETSGSTDTQYF,TGTGCCATCAGTGAGACTAGCGGGAGCACAGATACGCAGTATTTT
-,16,TRBJ2-3,TRBD2,TRBV5-6,CASSTGLAGSTDTQYF,TGTGCCAGCAGCACGGGACTAGCGGGAAGCACAGATACGCAGTATTTT
-,14,TRBJ2-5,TRBD2,TRBV7-2,CASSSAEAGRTQYF,TGTGCCAGCAGCTCCGCCGAAGCGGGAAGGACCCAGTACTTC
-,15,TRBJ1-6,-,TRBV7-8,CASTADRPNNSPLHF,TGTGCCAGCACCGCCGACAGGCCGAATAATTCACCCCTCCACTTT
-,16,TRBJ1-1,TRBD1,TRBV5-4,CASSPPPGQLNTEAFF,TGTGCCAGCAGCCCGCCTCCGGGACAGCTAAACACTGAAGCTTTCTTT
-,17,TRBJ2-2,-,TRBV2,CASSVVEGALNTGELFF,TGTGCCAGCAGTGTAGTGGAAGGGGCTCTAAACACCGGGGAGCTGTTTTTT
-,13,TRBJ1-1,-,TRBV7-9,CASSLSGNTEAFF,TGTGCCAGCAGCTTATCAGGGAACACTGAAGCTTTCTTT
-,14,TRBJ1-4,-,TRBV3-1/TRBV3-2,CASRETGIKEKLFF,TGTGCCAGCAGAGAAACAGGGATAAAGGAAAAACTGTTTTTT
-,15,TRBJ2-5,TRBD1,TRBV5-5,CASSFGQGRQETQYF,TGTGCCAGCAGCTTTGGACAGGGAAGACAAGAGACCCAGTACTTC
-,16,TRBJ1-2,TRBD1,TRBV5-1,CASSLGSTGASYGYTF,TGCGCCAGCAGCTTGGGATCGACAGGGGCGAGCTATGGCTACACCTTC
-,14,TRBJ1-6,-,TRBV4-1,CASSQETGNSPLHF,TGCGCCAGCAGCCAAGAAACGGGGAATTCACCCCTCCACTTT
-,16,TRBJ2-7,TRBD2,TRBV19,CASSKKRLALDYEQYF,TGTGCCAGTAGTAAAAAAAGACTAGCATTGGACTACGAGCAGTACTTC
-,15,TRBJ1-3,-,TRBV19,CASCPDLTEGNTIYF,TGTGCCAGTTGCCCGGATCTCACAGAAGGAAACACCATATATTTT
-,13,TRBJ1-2,-,TRBV7-3,CASSFGGSYGYTF,TGTGCCAGCAGCTTCGGTGGGAGCTATGGCTACACCTTC
-,15,TRBJ1-2,TRBD1,TRBV19,CASSKPGQGDYGYTF,TGTGCCAGTAGTAAACCGGGACAGGGGGACTATGGCTACACCTTC
-,15,TRBJ1-4,-,TRBV6-5,CASRGGVQTNEKLFF,TGTGCCAGCAGGGGGGGGGTTCAGACGAATGAAAAACTGTTTTTT
-,16,TRBJ2-1,TRBD2,TRBV18,CASSPDGGRASNEQFF,TGTGCCAGCTCACCAGATGGCGGGAGGGCCTCCAATGAGCAGTTCTTC
-,13,TRBJ1-2,TRBD1,TRBV2,CASSPGGQRSYTF,TGTGCCAGCAGTCCAGGGGGCCAGAGGAGCTACACCTTC
-,13,TRBJ1-2,-,TRBV30,CAWSVLGDYGYTF,TGTGCCTGGAGTGTACTAGGAGACTATGGCTACACCTTC
-,14,TRBJ2-5,-,TRBV5-6,CASSFWSTGKTQYF,TGTGCCAGCAGCTTTTGGTCCACCGGTAAGACCCAGTACTTC
-,15,TRBJ2-1,TRBD2,TRBV19,CASSTTRLAGTEQFF,TGTGCCAGTAGTACAACAAGACTAGCGGGAACTGAGCAGTTCTTC
few,17,TRBJ1-3,-,TRBV7-9,CASRPWWFLSSGNTIYF,TGTGCCAGCAGGCCGTGGTGGTTTTTGAGCTCTGGAAACACCATATATTTT
-,13,TRBJ1-4,TRBD1,TRBV7-9,CASGGQGSEKLFF,TGTGCCAGCGGCGGACAGGGGAGTGAAAAACTGTTTTTT
many,16,TRBJ2-7,-,TRBV5-4,CASSLAGAGVAYEQYF,TGTGCCAGCAGCTTGGCCGGGGCAGGGGTCGCCTACGAGCAGTACTTC
-,15,TRBJ1-4,TRBD1,TRBV19,CASRQKGAANEKLFF,TGTGCCAGTCGCCAAAAGGGGGCAGCTAATGAAAAACTGTTTTTT
-,15,TRBJ2-1,TRBD2,TRBV7-9,CASSSLAGGLHEQFF,TGTGCCAGCAGCTCGTTAGCGGGAGGTTTACATGAGCAGTTCTTC
few,15,TRBJ1-1,-,TRBV28,CASSLGGQMNTEAFF,TGTGCCAGCAGCCTGGGAGGCCAAATGAACACTGAAGCTTTCTTT
once,18,TRBJ2-1,TRBD2,TRBV27,CASSLSRAGTSGHNEQFF,TGTGCCAGCAGTTTATCTCGGGCAGGGACTAGCGGGCACAATGAGCAGTTCTTC